One and the same sample provided the 22 T cell receptor beta chains below, sequenced in a study of shared clonotypes between healthy human individuals. The data were produced by immunoSEQ multiplex PCR, yet TCRdb's version contains in-frame clones alone and is incomplete. Of 2,100,000 or so clones listed, approximately 94% are singletons. Sequencing was done on a sample of naive CD4+ T cells sorted from blood. The subset denotes: CD45RA+ positively selected. Receptor source: a man aged 18 to 29 in good health.

The chain is built from TRBV18 and TRBJ2-7; a possible D gene is TRBD2 (5 bases). Trimming left V 5 bases short and J 4 bases short, with 15 bases between. CDR1 KGHSH and CDR2 LQKENI come from the germline V gene. The CDR3 totals 14 residues. The CDR3 spells CASSTSRGQYEQYF. The CDR3 nucleotides are TGTGCCAGCTCAACTAGTCGTGGGCAATACGAGCAGTACTTC. The full variable domain, rest sourced from reference TRBV18 and TRBJ2-7, is NAGVMQNPRHLVRRRGQEARLRCSPMKGHSHVYWYRQLPEEGLKFMVYLQKENIIDESGMPKERFSAEFPKEGPSILRIQQVVRGDSAAYFCASSTSRGQYEQYFGPGTRLTVT.

V gene TRBV6-5 combines with J gene TRBJ1-5; a possible D gene is TRBD1 (5 bases). Trimming removed 5 bases from V and 6 bases from J, with 14 bases in between. This CDR3 has 14 amino acids. Germline values: CDR1 MNHEY, CDR2 SVGAGI. The CDR3 DNA sequence: TGTGCCAGCAGTCCCGATGGGGGAGGTCAGCCCCAGCATTTT. Translated, it gives CASSPDGGGQPQHF.

This rearrangement joins TRBV10-2 to TRBJ1-2; the match to TRBD1 covers 9 bases. The trim removed 2 bases at V and 4 bases at J, leaving 5 bases unmatched. The CDR3 spans 15 residues. Germline V gene sequence: CDR1 WSHSY, CDR2 SAAADI. The CDR3 coding sequence is TGCGCCAGCAGTGAGGGGACAGGGCGAGGCTATGGCTACACCTTC. Amino acid sequence: CASSEGTGRGYGYTF.

As to this clone: The identical CDR3 is also encoded by other nucleotide sequences in the sample. The chain carries TRBV7-2 and TRBJ2-5; D uncertain. The V end lost 5 bases, the J end lost 2 bases, and 3 bases lay between the germline ends. Germline-derived CDR1 and CDR2 are SGHTA and FQGNSA. The CDR3 contains 11 residues. Here the CDR3 reads CASSIQETQYF. The CDR3 nucleotides read TGTGCCAGCAGCATTCAAGAGACCCAGTACTTC.

As regards this clone: This sample includes further DNA sequences coding for the same CDR3. The chain joins TRBV28 to TRBJ2-7, with D possibly called TRBD1 or TRBD2 (6 bases each). CDR1 is MDHEN, CDR2 SYDVKM, per germline. Trimming removed 2 bases at V and 6 bases at J, with 8 bases between. This CDR3 contains 12 residues. The CDR3 DNA reads TGTGCCAGCAGTTTAGGAGGGGGCGAGCAGTACTTC. It encodes CASSLGGGEQYF.

The genes are TRBV4-2 and TRBJ2-7; no clear D. In germline, CDR1 is LGHNA, CDR2 YNFKEQ. The V end was cut by 2 bases, the J end by 5 bases, with 19 bases between. The CDR3 totals 16 residues. The CDR3 loop reads CASSQSPGTLVNEQYF. The CDR3 region has the DNA TGTGCCAGCAGCCAAAGTCCAGGAACCCTGGTGAACGAGCAGTACTTC.

V usage is TRBV7-3 and J usage is TRBJ2-7; D gene ambiguous. Germline V gene sequence: CDR1 SGHTA, CDR2 FQGTGA. V lost 1 base, J lost 2 bases, and 9 bases lay in between. This CDR3 has 14 amino acids. The CDR3 loop is CASSLNAPPYEQYF. DNA of the CDR3: TGTGCCAGCAGCTTAAACGCCCCTCCCTACGAGCAGTACTTC. Supplemented by reference TRBV7-3 and TRBJ2-7, the full variable domain reads GAGVSQTPSNKVTEKGKYVELRCDPISGHTALYWYRQSLGQGPEFLIYFQGTGAADDSGLPNDRFFAVRPEGSVSTLKIQRTERGDSAVYLCASSLNAPPYEQYFGPGTRLTVT.

The chain joins TRBV9 to TRBJ2-7; 7 bases agree with TRBD1. The CDR3 covers 17 residues. The trim removed 3 bases at V and 0 bases at J, leaving 12 bases unmatched. CDR1 is SGDLS and CDR2 is YYNGEE in the germline V gene. The CDR3 coding sequence is TGTGCCAGCAGCGCCGGACCCGGGACAGTAACCTCCTACGAGCAGTACTTC. As protein: CASSAGPGTVTSYEQYF.

V is TRBV4-1 and J is TRBJ2-4; no firm D call. CDR1 is MGHRA, CDR2 YSYEKL, per germline. V was shortened by 4 bases and J by 0 bases, with 19 bases between the two germline ends. This CDR3 comprises 18 residues. CDR3 sequence (DNA): TGCGCCAGCAGCCCCCGATTCCGCTCGATCATAGCCAAAAACATTCAGTACTTC. Its translation: CASSPRFRSIIAKNIQYF.

The V gene is TRBV4-1, the J gene TRBJ1-2, with 9 positions matching TRBD1. The CDR3 is made up of 16 amino acids. Germline V gene data show CDR1 as MGHRA and CDR2 as YSYEKL. V shed 1 base and J 4 bases; nucleotides not matched to a gene: 7. The CDR3 nucleotides are TGCGCCAGCAGCCAAGCTCCGGACAGGGGTATCTATGGCTACACCTTC. It specifies CASSQAPDRGIYGYTF.

The CDR3 loop is CASSQAGTDTQYF. Written as DNA, the CDR3 is TGTGCCAGCTCACAGGCTGGCACAGATACGCAGTATTTT. This sequence joins TRBV6-5 and TRBJ2-3, with D maybe TRBD1 (5 bases). Trimming left V 8 bases short and J 1 base short, with 10 bases between. The CDR3 spans 13 residues. CDR1 is MNHEY, CDR2 SVGAGI, per germline.

A word on this clone: The sample carries other DNA sequences with the same CDR3. The rearrangement uses TRBV11-2 and TRBJ2-7, with D perhaps TRBD1 or TRBD2 (5 bases each). CDR1 is SGHAT and CDR2 is FQNNGV in the germline V gene. The germline V and J ends were trimmed by 1 base and 6 bases, with 10 bases remaining between them. The length of the CDR3 is 13 residues. The CDR3, as DNA: TGTGCCAGCAGCTTAGGAGAGGGGATCGAGCAGTACTTC. It encodes CASSLGEGIEQYF.

This chain connects TRBV7-9 to TRBJ2-7; tentatively, D is TRBD1 or TRBD2 (5 bases each). V lost 4 bases and J 5 bases, leaving 24 bases between the germline ends. Germline V gene lookup returns CDR1 SEHNR and CDR2 FQNEAQ (reference sequence). This CDR3 has 17 residues. The CDR3 nucleotides are TGTGCCAGCAGCTCATTAGCGTCGGAAGGGGTATATGACGAGCAGTACTTC. Translating gives CASSSLASEGVYDEQYF.

V is TRBV18 and J is TRBJ2-7; D unresolved. The CDR3 covers 14 residues. Per germline, CDR1 KGHSH and CDR2 LQKENI. V was trimmed by 2 bases and J by 4 bases, leaving 12 bases between them. CDR3 bases: TGTGCCAGCTCACCAGAGAGATCACAGTACGAGCAGTACTTC. It codes for CASSPERSQYEQYF.

The chain is built from TRBV9 and TRBJ2-5; TRBD2 aligns across 8 bases. The CDR3 consists of 17 residues. CDR1 and CDR2 (germline): SGDLS, YYNGEE. The V segment lost 0 bases and the J segment 1 base; nucleotides outside the gene matches: 8. CDR3 bases: TGTGCCAGCAGCGTAGCTACCGGGACTAGAGGCCAAGAGACCCAGTACTTC. Translated, it gives CASSVATGTRGQETQYF.

The chain links TRBV7-9 to TRBJ1-2; D may be TRBD1 (6 bases). Per germline, CDR1 SEHNR and CDR2 FQNEAQ (reference sequence). Trimming shortened V by 5 bases and J by 8 bases, and 18 bases separated the two germline ends. This CDR3 spans 14 amino acids. The DNA for the CDR3 is TGTGCCAGCAGCCGGAGACAGGTCAGGGGAGGCTACACCTTC. Translated: CASSRRQVRGGYTF.

The chain carries TRBV6-1 and TRBJ2-4; 8 nucleotides agree with TRBD2. There are 15 residues in the CDR3. Germline assignment: CDR1 MNHNS and CDR2 SASEGT. V lost 4 bases and J lost 5; bases outside the gene matches: 7. CDR3 residues: CASSVRGGRENIQYF. CDR3 sequence (DNA): TGTGCCAGCAGTGTTCGGGGGGGGAGGGAAAACATTCAGTACTTC.

J is TRBJ2-7 and V is TRBV30, with 9 bases identical to TRBD2. J lost 2 bases, V lost 3 bases, and 17 bases had no gene match. CDR1 is GTSNPN and CDR2 is SVGIG in the germline V gene (reference sequence). CDR3 size: 18 residues. In DNA, the CDR3 is TGTGCCTGGAGCCGCCCCGCCTTCGGACTAGCGCAAACCTACGAGCAGTACTTC. This translates into CAWSRPAFGLAQTYEQYF. The complete variable domain, with remaining parts taken from reference TRBV30 and TRBJ2-7, reads SQTIHQWPATLVQPVGSPLSLECTVEGTSNPNLYWYRQAAGRGLQLLFYSVGIGQISSEVPQNLSASRPQDRQFILSSKKLLLSDSGFYLCAWSRPAFGLAQTYEQYFGPGTRLTVT.

The chain couples TRBV19 to TRBJ2-7, with 12 nucleotides matching TRBD1. Per germline, CDR1 LNHDA and CDR2 SQIVND (reference sequence). This CDR3 region has 16 residues. V trimming: 6 bases; J trimming: 4 bases; junction bases outside the gene matches: 10. CDR3 nucleotide sequence: TGTGCCAGTAGCCCAGTACCGGGACAGGGGGCTTACGAGCAGTACTTC. This translates into CASSPVPGQGAYEQYF.

The chain combines TRBV7-2 with TRBJ2-5; 10 nucleotides line up with TRBD1. The CDR3 totals 15 residues. Trimming at V came to 1 base and at J to 11 bases, leaving 10 bases not matched to a gene. Per the germline V gene, CDR1 is SGHTA and CDR2 is FQGNSA. This chain's CDR3 is CASSLEYGTGASQYF. The DNA for the CDR3 is TGTGCCAGCAGCTTAGAGTACGGGACAGGGGCCTCTCAGTACTTC.

J is TRBJ2-7 and V is TRBV4-1; weak D call: TRBD2 (6 bases). In germline, CDR1 is MGHRA, CDR2 YSYEKL. V was pared by 0 bases and J by 4 bases, with 10 bases between. The CDR3 is made up of 14 amino acids. CDR3 amino acids: CASSQEAGTYEQYF. CDR3 DNA: TGCGCCAGCAGCCAAGAGGCAGGGACTTACGAGCAGTACTTC.

V and J are TRBV6-5 and TRBJ2-7; 8 bases fit TRBD2. Germline CDR1 is MNHEY and CDR2 is SVGAGI. This CDR3 is 15 amino acids long. V shed 4 bases and J 4 bases; nucleotides not matched to a gene: 9. The CDR3 here is CASSSPSGGRYEQYF. The CDR3 region has the DNA TGTGCCAGCAGTTCCCCCTCGGGAGGGCGGTACGAGCAGTACTTC.